Here is one T cell receptor beta chain with its context. Its antigen is unknown. Nothing much larger sits one base from this clone, and base qualities are not available. The CDR1 and CDR2 encoded by the germline V gene are MGHDK and SYGVNS. At the junction V is shortened by 4 bases and J by 6 bases, with 13 bases in between. Its CDR3 holds 13 amino acids, cysteine through valine. The CDR3 DNA has 39 bases and is translated from base 1. The library was produced with PCR. Instrument on record: Illumina HiSeq 2500. TCR libraries were prepared with molecular barcoding, using unique molecular identifiers to normalize TCRbeta repertoire quantification. Starting from the raw public reads, TCRdb applied fastp trimming at Q25, assembled clones with MiXCR and retained in-frame beta chains. Every CDR3 protein is listed once, alongside the most common genes and DNA of its rows. Present in this sample are about 340,000 distinct CDR3 sequences, roughly 15% of which were seen just once. Of the sample, roughly 4.3% falls within the top ten clones.

The data stem from a study of T-cell reconstitution after alpha-beta-depleted transplantation in children (dated by TCRdb to about 2016). For the wider study: The study quantitatively tracked T-cell immune reconstitution after TCRalphabeta/CD19-depleted allogeneic hematopoietic cell transplantation in children using TCR repertoire profiling.

This receptor was taken from a human donor who donated a stem cell graft to a child with Fanconi anemia. The source material was PBMCs, sampled from the stem cell graft. The V and J segments used are TRBV25-1 and TRBJ2-7; a tentative D match to TRBD2 spans 5 bases. The base sequence is TGTGCCAGCAGTGGAATACGGGGTGGCGAGCAGTACGTC. Translated, it reads CASSGIRGGEQYV.